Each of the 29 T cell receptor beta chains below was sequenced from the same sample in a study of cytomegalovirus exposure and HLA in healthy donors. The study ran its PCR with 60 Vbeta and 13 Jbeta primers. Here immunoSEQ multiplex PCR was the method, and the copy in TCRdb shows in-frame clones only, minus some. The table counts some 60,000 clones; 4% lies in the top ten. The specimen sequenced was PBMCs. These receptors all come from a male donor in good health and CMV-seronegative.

The CDR3 DNA reads TGTGCCAGCAGCTTATTTGAGGGAGGGGAGCAGTACTTC. This gives the protein CASSLFEGGEQYF. The chain joins TRBV7-9 to TRBJ2-5; 7 bases are a match to TRBD2. Germline V CDR1 and CDR2: SEHNR, FQNEAQ (reference sequence). V trimming: 2 bases; J trimming: 11 bases; junction bases outside the gene matches: 8. CDR3 size: 13 residues.

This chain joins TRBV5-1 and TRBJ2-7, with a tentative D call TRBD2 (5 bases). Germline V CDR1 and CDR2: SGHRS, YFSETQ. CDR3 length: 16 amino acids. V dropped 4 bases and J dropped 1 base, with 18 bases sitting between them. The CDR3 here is CASSPDSNPSSYEQYF. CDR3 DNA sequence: TGCGCCAGCAGCCCGGACTCCAATCCCTCTTCCTACGAGCAGTACTTC.

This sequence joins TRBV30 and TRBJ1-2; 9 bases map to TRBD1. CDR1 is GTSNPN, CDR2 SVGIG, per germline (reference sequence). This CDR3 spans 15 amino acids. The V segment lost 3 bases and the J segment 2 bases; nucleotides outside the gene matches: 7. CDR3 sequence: CAWSKTGTGNYGYTF. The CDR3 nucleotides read TGTGCCTGGAGCAAGACCGGGACAGGGAACTATGGCTACACCTTC.

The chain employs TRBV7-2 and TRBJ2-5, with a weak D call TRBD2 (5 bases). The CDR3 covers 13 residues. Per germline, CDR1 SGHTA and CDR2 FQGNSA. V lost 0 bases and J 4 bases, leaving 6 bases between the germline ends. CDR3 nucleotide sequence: TGTGCCAGCAGCTTAGCGGGAGTAGAGACCCAGTACTTC. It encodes CASSLAGVETQYF.

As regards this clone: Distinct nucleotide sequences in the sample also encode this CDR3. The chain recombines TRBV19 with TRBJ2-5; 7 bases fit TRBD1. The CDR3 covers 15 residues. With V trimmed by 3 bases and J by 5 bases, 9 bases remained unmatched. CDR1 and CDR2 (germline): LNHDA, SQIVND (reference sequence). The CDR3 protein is CASSMGATGVETQYF. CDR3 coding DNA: TGTGCCAGTAGTATGGGGGCAACAGGGGTCGAGACCCAGTACTTC.

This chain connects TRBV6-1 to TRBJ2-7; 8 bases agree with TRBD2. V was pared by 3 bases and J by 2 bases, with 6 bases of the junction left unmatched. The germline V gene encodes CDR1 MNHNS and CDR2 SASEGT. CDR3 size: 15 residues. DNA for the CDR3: TGTGCCAGCAGTGACCCGGGACTAGAACCCTACGAGCAGTACTTC. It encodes CASSDPGLEPYEQYF.

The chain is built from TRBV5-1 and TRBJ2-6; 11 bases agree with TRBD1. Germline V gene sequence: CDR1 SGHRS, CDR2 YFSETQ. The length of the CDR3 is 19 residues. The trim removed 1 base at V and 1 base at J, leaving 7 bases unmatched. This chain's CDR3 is CASSLRSGQGASGANVLTF. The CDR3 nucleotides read TGCGCCAGCAGCTTGCGGTCCGGACAGGGGGCTTCTGGGGCCAACGTCCTGACTTTC.

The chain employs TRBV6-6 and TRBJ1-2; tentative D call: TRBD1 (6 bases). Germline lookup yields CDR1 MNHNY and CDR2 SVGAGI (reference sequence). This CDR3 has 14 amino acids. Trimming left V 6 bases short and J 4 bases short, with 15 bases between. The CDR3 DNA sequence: TGTGCCAGCAGAAGGGGGGGCGTACGCTATGGCTACACCTTC. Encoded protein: CASRRGGVRYGYTF.

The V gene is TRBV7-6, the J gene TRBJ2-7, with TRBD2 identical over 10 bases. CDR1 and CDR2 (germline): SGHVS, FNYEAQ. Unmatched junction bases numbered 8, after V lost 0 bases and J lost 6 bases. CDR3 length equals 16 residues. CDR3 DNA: TGTGCCAGCAGCTTAGCCTACACTAGCGGGACAAGCGAGCAGTACTTC. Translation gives CASSLAYTSGTSEQYF.

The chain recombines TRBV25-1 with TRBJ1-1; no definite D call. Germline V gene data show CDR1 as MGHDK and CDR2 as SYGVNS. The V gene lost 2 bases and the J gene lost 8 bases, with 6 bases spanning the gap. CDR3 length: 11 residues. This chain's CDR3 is CASSEDSEAFF. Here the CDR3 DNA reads TGTGCCAGCAGTGAAGATAGCGAAGCTTTCTTT.

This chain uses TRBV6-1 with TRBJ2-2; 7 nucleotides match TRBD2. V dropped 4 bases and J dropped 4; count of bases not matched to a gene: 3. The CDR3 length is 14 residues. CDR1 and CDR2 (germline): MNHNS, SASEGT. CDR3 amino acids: CASSGLAVTGELFF. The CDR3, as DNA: TGTGCCAGCAGTGGTCTAGCGGTCACCGGGGAGCTGTTTTTT.

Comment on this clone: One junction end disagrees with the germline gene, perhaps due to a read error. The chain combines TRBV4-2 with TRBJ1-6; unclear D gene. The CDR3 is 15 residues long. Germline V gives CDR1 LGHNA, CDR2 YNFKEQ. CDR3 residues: CASSQLGKGDSPLHF. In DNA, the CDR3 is TGTGCCAGCAGCCAACTAGGAAAGGGAGATTCACCCCTACACTTT.

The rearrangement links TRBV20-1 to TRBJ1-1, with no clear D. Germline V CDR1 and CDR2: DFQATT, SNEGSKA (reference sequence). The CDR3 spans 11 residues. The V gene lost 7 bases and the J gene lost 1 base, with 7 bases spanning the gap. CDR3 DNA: TGCAGTGAGGACTCGAACACTGAAGCTTTCTTT. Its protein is CSEDSNTEAFF.

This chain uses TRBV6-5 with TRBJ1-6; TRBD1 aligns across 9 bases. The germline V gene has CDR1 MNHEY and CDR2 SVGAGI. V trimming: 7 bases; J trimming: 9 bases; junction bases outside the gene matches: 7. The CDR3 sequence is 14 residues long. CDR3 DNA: TGTGCCAGCACCTCGGGACAGGGCTCTTCACCCCTCCACTTT. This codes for CASTSGQGSSPLHF.

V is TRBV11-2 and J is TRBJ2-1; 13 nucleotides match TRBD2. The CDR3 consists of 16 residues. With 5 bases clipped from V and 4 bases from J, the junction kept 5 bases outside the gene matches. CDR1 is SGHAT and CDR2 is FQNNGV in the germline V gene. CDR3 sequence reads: CASSLRLAGGYNEQFF. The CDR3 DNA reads TGTGCCAGCAGCCTTAGACTAGCGGGGGGTTACAATGAGCAGTTCTTC. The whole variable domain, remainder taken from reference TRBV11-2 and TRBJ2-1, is EAGVAQSPRYKIIEKRQSVAFWCNPISGHATLYWYQQILGQGPKLLIQFQNNGVVDDSQLPKDRFSAERLKGVDSTLKIQPAKLEDSAVYLCASSLRLAGGYNEQFFGPGTRLTVL.

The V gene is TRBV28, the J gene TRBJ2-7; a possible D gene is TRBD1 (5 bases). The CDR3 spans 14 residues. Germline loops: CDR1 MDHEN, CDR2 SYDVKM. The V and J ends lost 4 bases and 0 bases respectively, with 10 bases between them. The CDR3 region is CASSSSGYSYEQYF. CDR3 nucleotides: TGTGCCAGCAGTTCCTCAGGGTACTCCTACGAGCAGTACTTC.

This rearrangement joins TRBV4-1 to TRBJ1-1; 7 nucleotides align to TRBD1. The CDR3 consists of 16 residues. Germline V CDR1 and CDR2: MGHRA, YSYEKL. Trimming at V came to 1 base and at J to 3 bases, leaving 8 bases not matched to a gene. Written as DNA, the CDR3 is TGCGCCAGCAGCCAAGCAGGGGGGAATAGGGACACTGAAGCTTTCTTT. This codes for CASSQAGGNRDTEAFF.

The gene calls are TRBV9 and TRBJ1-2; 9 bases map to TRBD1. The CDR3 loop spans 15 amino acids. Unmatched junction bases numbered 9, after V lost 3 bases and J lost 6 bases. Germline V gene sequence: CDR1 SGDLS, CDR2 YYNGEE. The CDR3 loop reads CASSEWGQGPHGYTF. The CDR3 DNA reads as TGTGCCAGCAGCGAGTGGGGACAGGGTCCCCATGGCTACACCTTC. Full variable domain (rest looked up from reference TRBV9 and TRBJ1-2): DSGVTQTPKHLITATGQRVTLRCSPRSGDLSVYWYQQSLDQGLQFLIQYYNGEERAKGNILERFSAQQFPDLHSELNLSSLELGDSALYFCASSEWGQGPHGYTFGSGTRLTVV.

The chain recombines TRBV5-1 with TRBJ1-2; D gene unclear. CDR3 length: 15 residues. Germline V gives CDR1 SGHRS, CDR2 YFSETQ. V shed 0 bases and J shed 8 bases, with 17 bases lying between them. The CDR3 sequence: CASSLDSSNLRGYTF. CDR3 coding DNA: TGCGCCAGCAGCTTGGATTCATCGAACCTAAGAGGCTACACCTTC.

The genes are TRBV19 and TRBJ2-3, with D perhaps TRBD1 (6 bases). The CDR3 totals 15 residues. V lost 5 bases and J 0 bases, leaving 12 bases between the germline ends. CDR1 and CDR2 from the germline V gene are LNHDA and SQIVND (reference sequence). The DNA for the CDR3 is TGTGCCAGTAGTTGGGGGCCCACTAGCACAGATACGCAGTATTTT. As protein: CASSWGPTSTDTQYF.

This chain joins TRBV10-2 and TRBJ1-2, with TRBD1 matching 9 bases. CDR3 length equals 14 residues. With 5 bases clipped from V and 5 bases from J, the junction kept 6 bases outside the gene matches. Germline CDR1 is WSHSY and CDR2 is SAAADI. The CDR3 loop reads CASSRDRGFYGYTF. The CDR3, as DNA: TGCGCCAGCAGTCGAGACAGGGGGTTTTATGGCTACACCTTC.

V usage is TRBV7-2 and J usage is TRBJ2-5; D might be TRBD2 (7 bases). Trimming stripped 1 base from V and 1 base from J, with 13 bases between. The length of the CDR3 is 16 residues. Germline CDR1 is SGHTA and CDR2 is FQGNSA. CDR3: CASSLGGGRAQETQYF. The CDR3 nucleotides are TGTGCCAGCAGCTTAGGGGGGGGGCGGGCCCAAGAGACCCAGTACTTC. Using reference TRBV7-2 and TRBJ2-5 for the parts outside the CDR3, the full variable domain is GAGVSQSPSNKVTEKGKDVELRCDPISGHTALYWYRQSLGQGLEFLIYFQGNSAPDKSGLPSDRFSAERTGGSVSTLTIQRTQQEDSAVYLCASSLGGGRAQETQYFGPGTRLLVL.

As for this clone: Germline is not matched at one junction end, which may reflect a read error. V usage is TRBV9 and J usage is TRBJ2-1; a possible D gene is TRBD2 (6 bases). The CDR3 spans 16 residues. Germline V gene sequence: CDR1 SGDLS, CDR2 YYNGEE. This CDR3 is CASSSYGGSSDNEQFF. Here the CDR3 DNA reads TGTGCCAGCAGCTCCTATGGGGGGAGCTCCGACAATGAGCAGTTCTTC.

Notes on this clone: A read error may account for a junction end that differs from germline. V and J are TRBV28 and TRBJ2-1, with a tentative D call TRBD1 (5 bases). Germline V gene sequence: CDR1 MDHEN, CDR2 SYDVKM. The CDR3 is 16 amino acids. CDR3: CATSLRTPSSDNEQFF. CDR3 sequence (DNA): TGTGCCACCAGTTTACGGACACCGAGCTCCGACAATGAGCAGTTCTTC.

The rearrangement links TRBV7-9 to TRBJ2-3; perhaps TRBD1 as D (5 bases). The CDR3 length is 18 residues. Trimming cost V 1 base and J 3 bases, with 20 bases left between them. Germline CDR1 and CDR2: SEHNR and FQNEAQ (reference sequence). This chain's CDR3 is CASSLDIGWGRSTDTQYF. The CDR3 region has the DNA TGTGCCAGCAGCTTAGATATAGGCTGGGGCAGAAGTACAGATACGCAGTATTTT.

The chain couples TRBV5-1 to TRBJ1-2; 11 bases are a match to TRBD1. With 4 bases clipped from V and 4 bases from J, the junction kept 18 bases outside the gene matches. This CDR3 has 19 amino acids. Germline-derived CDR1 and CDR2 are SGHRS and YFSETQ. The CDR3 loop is CASSPRTGGYGGKTYGYTF. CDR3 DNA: TGCGCCAGCAGCCCTCGGACAGGGGGCTACGGCGGCAAGACCTATGGCTACACCTTC.

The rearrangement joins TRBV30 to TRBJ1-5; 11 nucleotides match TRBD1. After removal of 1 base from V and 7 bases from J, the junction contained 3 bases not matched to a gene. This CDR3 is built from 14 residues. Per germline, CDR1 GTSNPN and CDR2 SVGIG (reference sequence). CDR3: CAWSAGTGGQPQHF. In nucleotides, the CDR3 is TGTGCCTGGAGTGCGGGGACAGGGGGACAGCCCCAGCATTTT.

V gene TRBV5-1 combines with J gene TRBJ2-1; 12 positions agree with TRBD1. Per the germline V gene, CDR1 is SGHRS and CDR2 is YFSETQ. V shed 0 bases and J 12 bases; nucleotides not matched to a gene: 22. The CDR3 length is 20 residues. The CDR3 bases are TGCGCCAGCAGCTTGGCCGGGACAGGGGGCTGGACTAGCGGTACAATGGGGCAGTTCTTC. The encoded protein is CASSLAGTGGWTSGTMGQFF.

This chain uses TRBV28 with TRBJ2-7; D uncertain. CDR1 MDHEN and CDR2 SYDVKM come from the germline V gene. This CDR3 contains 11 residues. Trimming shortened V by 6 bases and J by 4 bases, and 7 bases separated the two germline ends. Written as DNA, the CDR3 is TGTGCCAGCAGCTTGCTATACGAGCAGTACTTC. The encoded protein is CASSLLYEQYF.